What follows are 5 T cell receptor beta chains derived from one specimen sequenced in a study of early T cells in non-severe SARS-CoV-2 infection. TCRdb redid the calling of the 5' RACE reads with MiXCR, one entry per CDR3 protein. The sample has around 45,000 distinct CDR3 sequences, roughly 7% seen once. The sample comprised whole blood. Receptors originate from an adult who was a healthcare worker with PCR-confirmed SARS-CoV-2 infection or an uninfected control (not recorded which).

V usage is TRBV29-1 and J usage is TRBJ1-2, with unresolved D. The germline CDR1 and CDR2 sequences are SQVTM and ANQGSEA. V shed 7 bases and J shed 10 bases, with 16 bases lying between them. The CDR3 totals 11 residues. DNA for the CDR3: TGCAGCGCCGTCGATCCCGCTGTCTACACCTTC. Protein: CSAVDPAVYTF.

V gene TRBV7-9 combines with J gene TRBJ2-1; perhaps TRBD2 as D (6 bases). Trimming stripped 0 bases from V and 2 bases from J, with 17 bases between. The CDR3 contains 18 residues. The germline gives CDR1 SEHNR, CDR2 FQNEAQ (reference sequence). The CDR3 DNA follows: TGTGCCAGCAGCTTAGCGTGGGTCGGCGGGGCGACCTACAATGAGCAGTTCTTC. This codes for CASSLAWVGGATYNEQFF.

This clonotype was recorded at least ten times. The V gene is TRBV28, the J gene TRBJ2-7, with no clear D. The CDR3 length is 11 residues. V lost 5 bases to trimming and J lost 2 bases, with 4 bases between them. CDR1 MDHEN and CDR2 SYDVKM come from the germline V gene. The chain's CDR3 is CASSPAYEQYF. The CDR3 DNA reads as TGTGCCAGCAGTCCCGCCTACGAGCAGTACTTC.

This clonotype has at least ten counts. The chain is built from TRBV20-1 and TRBJ1-2; 7 bases align to TRBD1. This CDR3 has 13 residues. Unmatched junction bases numbered 6, after V lost 6 bases and J lost 2 bases. Germline CDR1 is DFQATT and CDR2 is SNEGSKA (reference sequence). CDR3 DNA sequence: TGCAGTGCAACCCAGGGGGGGAACTATGGCTACACCTTC. Protein product: CSATQGGNYGYTF.

This clonotype has just a few counts. The V call is TRBV6-2 or TRBV6-3, the J call TRBJ2-5; the D is unclear. The CDR3 contains 14 residues. CDR1 is MNHEY and CDR2 is SVGEGT in the germline V gene. V shed 2 bases and J shed 5 bases, with 12 bases lying between them. The CDR3 region is CASSYSFGRETQYF. CDR3 sequence (DNA): TGTGCCAGCAGTTACAGTTTCGGTAGGGAGACCCAGTACTTC.